These 22 T cell receptor beta chains came from one sample sequenced in a study of blood T cell repertoires in COVID-19. Clones were read by immunoSEQ multiplex PCR, and TCRdb kept only the in-frame ones, dropping some. The sample yields some 300,000 clones, around 89% seen once. The specimen sequenced was peripheral blood. The source of these receptors is a woman between 50 and 59 years old with COVID-19, enrolled during active disease.

This rearrangement joins TRBV7-4 to TRBJ1-3; perhaps TRBD1 as D (5 bases). V dropped 5 bases and J dropped 0 bases, with 11 bases sitting between them. Germline-derived CDR1 and CDR2 are SGHVT and SQSDAQ. The CDR3 runs to 15 residues. For the CDR3, the DNA is TGTGCCAGCAGCAACGAAGGGGCCTCTGGAAACACCATATATTTT. It yields the protein CASSNEGASGNTIYF.

The chain links TRBV12-5 to TRBJ1-1; D is possibly TRBD1 (5 bases). The CDR3 contains 17 residues. Germline loops: CDR1 LGHNT, CDR2 FRNRAP. Trimming took 1 base from V and 3 from J, leaving 18 bases between them. CDR3 DNA: TGTGCTAGTGGTTTGGAAATTAACTCGACAGTTTACACTGAAGCTTTCTTT. Translating it yields CASGLEINSTVYTEAFF.

The genes are TRBV7-2 and TRBJ2-1; TRBD2 matches at 12 bases. The V gene's germline CDR1 is SGHTA and CDR2 FQGNSA. The V segment lost 5 bases and the J segment 7 bases; nucleotides outside the gene matches: 15. The CDR3 loop spans 18 amino acids. The CDR3 protein is CASSTRASGLAGTNEQFF. The DNA for the CDR3 is TGTGCCAGCAGCACTCGGGCCTCGGGACTAGCGGGCACGAATGAGCAGTTCTTC. Full variable domain (missing parts from reference TRBV7-2 and TRBJ2-1): GAGVSQSPSNKVTEKGKDVELRCDPISGHTALYWYRQSLGQGLEFLIYFQGNSAPDKSGLPSDRFSAERTGGSVSTLTIQRTQQEDSAVYLCASSTRASGLAGTNEQFFGPGTRLTVL.

The CDR3 DNA sequence: TGTGCCATCAGTGGTTCGGACTCTGGGGCCGGGGAGCTGTTTTTT. Translated, it gives CAISGSDSGAGELFF. The chain combines TRBV10-3 with TRBJ2-2; D possibly corresponds to TRBD2 (5 bases). Trimming shortened V by 4 bases and J by 6 bases, and 15 bases separated the two germline ends. The germline CDR1 and CDR2 sequences are ENHRY and SYGVKD. The CDR3 runs to 15 residues.

The chain couples TRBV27 to TRBJ2-7; D might be TRBD1 (6 bases). CDR1 is MNHEY and CDR2 is SMNVEV in the germline V gene (reference sequence). The ends were cut back, 6 bases at V and 4 bases at J, with 22 bases in the middle. This CDR3 has 16 residues. DNA for the CDR3: TGTGCCAGCAGAATAAGGGGGACCGTCGTTAAGTACGAGCAGTACTTC. Its translation: CASRIRGTVVKYEQYF.

The rearrangement links TRBV19 to TRBJ2-2, with TRBD2 identical over 12 bases. This CDR3 region has 18 residues. CDR1 LNHDA and CDR2 SQIVND come from the germline V gene (reference sequence). Germline trimming cut 6 bases from V and 6 bases from J; bases unmatched to any gene: 14. The CDR3 coding sequence is TGTGCCAGTAGCCGATCGGGGACTAGCGGGTCTAGGGCCGGGGAGCTGTTTTTT. Translation: CASSRSGTSGSRAGELFF.

This chain joins TRBV30 and TRBJ1-2; TRBD1 might be the D (5 bases). Germline CDR1 GTSNPN, CDR2 SVGIG (reference sequence). The V end lost 0 bases, the J end lost 4 bases, and 15 bases lay between the germline ends. This CDR3 has 15 amino acids. The CDR3 bases are TGTGCCTGGAGTGTAATGGGGGGTCTGGCCTATGGCTACACCTTC. This encodes CAWSVMGGLAYGYTF.

As DNA, the CDR3 is TGTGCCAGCTCCCCCCTGTCGACAGTCTCTGGAAACACCATATATTTT. This encodes CASSPLSTVSGNTIYF. The gene calls are TRBV18 and TRBJ1-3, with D perhaps matching TRBD1 (5 bases). Germline V gives CDR1 KGHSH, CDR2 LQKENI. The V and J ends lost 6 bases and 0 bases respectively, with 15 bases between them. The CDR3 totals 16 residues.

The V and J genes are TRBV10-3 and TRBJ2-7, with D hard to call. This CDR3 comprises 14 residues. Germline CDR1 reads ENHRY; CDR2 reads SYGVKD. V was clipped by 2 bases and J by 0 bases, with 8 bases between them. The CDR3 is CAISEPGSSYEQYF. CDR3 nucleotides: TGTGCCATCAGTGAGCCGGGTAGCTCCTACGAGCAGTACTTC.

The chain is built from TRBV7-2 and TRBJ1-6; 7 bases line up with TRBD1. The CDR3 consists of 15 residues. Germline assignment: CDR1 SGHTA and CDR2 FQGNSA. V dropped 4 bases and J dropped 8; count of bases not matched to a gene: 8. DNA for the CDR3: TGTGCCAGCAGCTCCCGACAGGGTGGGGATTCACCCCTCCACTTT. Protein product: CASSSRQGGDSPLHF.

The J gene is TRBJ2-1, the V gene TRBV9; weak D call: TRBD2 (5 bases). CDR3 length equals 15 residues. V lost 3 bases and J lost 2, with 12 bases in between. Per germline, CDR1 SGDLS and CDR2 YYNGEE. The CDR3 protein is CASSGRSDTYNEQFF. In nucleotides, the CDR3 is TGTGCCAGCAGCGGCCGTAGCGATACCTACAATGAGCAGTTCTTC.

The chain recombines TRBV4-1 with TRBJ2-3, with 10 bases lining up with TRBD2. V was clipped by 0 bases and J by 2 bases; unmatched bases: 5. The CDR3 sequence is 17 residues long. In germline, CDR1 is MGHRA, CDR2 YSYEKL. The CDR3 reads CASSQEKTSGYTDTQYF. In nucleotides, the CDR3 is TGCGCCAGCAGCCAAGAAAAGACTAGCGGGTACACAGATACGCAGTATTTT.

The V call is TRBV7-8, the J call TRBJ2-1, with a tentative D call TRBD2 (6 bases). The V end was cut by 5 bases, the J end by 1 base, with 15 bases between. Germline V gene sequence: CDR1 SGHVS, CDR2 FQNEAQ. The CDR3 loop spans 16 amino acids. The CDR3 bases are TGTGCCAGCAGCCCTTTGGACGGGAGTTCCTACAATGAGCAGTTCTTC. As protein: CASSPLDGSSYNEQFF.

The rearrangement joins TRBV9 to TRBJ2-6; 10 positions agree with TRBD1. The CDR3 runs to 19 residues. The V segment lost 4 bases and the J segment 1 base; nucleotides outside the gene matches: 11. The V gene's germline CDR1 is SGDLS and CDR2 YYNGEE. The CDR3 is CASSPKPGQGLSGANVLTF. The CDR3 bases are TGTGCCAGCAGCCCAAAACCGGGACAGGGGCTGTCTGGGGCCAACGTCCTGACTTTC.

The chain joins TRBV9 to TRBJ2-2, with D perhaps matching TRBD2 (5 bases). This CDR3 spans 14 amino acids. Germline V gene data show CDR1 as SGDLS and CDR2 as YYNGEE. Between the trimmed V and J ends, which lost 5 bases and 4 bases, there was a span of 12 bases. This CDR3 is CASSYRGSTGELFF. The CDR3 nucleotides are TGTGCCAGCAGTTATCGGGGAAGCACCGGGGAGCTGTTTTTT.

V gene TRBV5-4 combines with J gene TRBJ2-1; D perhaps matches TRBD2 (6 bases). This CDR3 spans 14 amino acids. Germline V CDR1 and CDR2: SGHNT, YYREEE (reference sequence). V gave up 5 bases and J gave up 1 base, with 10 bases separating them. The CDR3: CASRFGGSYNEQFF. The CDR3 DNA is TGTGCCAGCAGGTTTGGGGGGTCCTACAATGAGCAGTTCTTC.

The chain combines TRBV11-3 with TRBJ2-3; TRBD2 matches 7 bases. The length of the CDR3 is 16 residues. V lost 4 bases to trimming and J lost 0 bases; unmatched junction nucleotides: 7. CDR1 and CDR2 from the germline V gene are SGHNT and YENEEA. This CDR3 is CASSSGLSPSTDTQYF. DNA of the CDR3: TGTGCCAGCAGCTCGGGACTATCCCCAAGCACAGATACGCAGTATTTT.

This clone was seen once. V gene TRBV7-9 combines with J gene TRBJ2-7, with TRBD2 matching 11 bases. Germline trimming cut 4 bases from V and 0 bases from J; bases unmatched to any gene: 2. Germline V gene data show CDR1 as SEHNR and CDR2 as FQNEAQ (reference sequence). The CDR3 runs 15 residues. CDR3 in amino acids: CASSWGLADSYEQYF. The CDR3 coding sequence is TGTGCCAGCAGCTGGGGACTAGCGGACTCCTACGAGCAGTACTTC.

The chain is built from TRBV5-1 and TRBJ2-5, with D uncertain. The ends were cut back, 0 bases at V and 5 bases at J, with 8 bases in the middle. CDR3 size: 13 residues. In germline, CDR1 is SGHRS, CDR2 YFSETQ. The CDR3 DNA is TGCGCCAGCAGCTTGGCATCCGGGGAGACCCAGTACTTC. Its translation: CASSLASGETQYF.

The chain joins TRBV20-1 to TRBJ2-7; TRBD1 matches 9 bases. This CDR3 has 13 amino acids. CDR1 DFQATT and CDR2 SNEGSKA come from the germline V gene (reference sequence). V lost 3 bases, J lost 3 bases, and 3 bases stayed unmatched. CDR3 in amino acids: CSASDRGNYEQYF. The CDR3 nucleotides are TGCAGTGCTAGTGACAGGGGGAACTACGAGCAGTACTTC.

This chain connects TRBV5-1 to TRBJ2-1; 9 nucleotides line up with TRBD2. Trimming at V came to 3 bases and at J to 2 bases, leaving 6 bases not matched to a gene. The CDR3 runs to 16 residues. Germline lookup yields CDR1 SGHRS and CDR2 YFSETQ. The CDR3 here is CASSSLAGHAYNEQFF. CDR3 in DNA: TGCGCCAGCAGCTCGCTAGCGGGGCATGCCTACAATGAGCAGTTCTTC.

The V gene is TRBV19, the J gene TRBJ2-1, with D perhaps TRBD2 (6 bases). The V gene lost 3 bases and the J gene lost 6 bases, with 15 bases spanning the gap. CDR1 and CDR2 from the germline V gene are LNHDA and SQIVND (reference sequence). The CDR3 is made up of 15 amino acids. The chain's CDR3 is CASSMGALGGNEQFF. CDR3 coding DNA: TGTGCCAGTAGTATGGGAGCTCTGGGGGGCAATGAGCAGTTCTTC. The complete variable domain, with remaining parts taken from reference TRBV19 and TRBJ2-1, reads DGGITQSPKYLFRKEGQNVTLSCEQNLNHDAMYWYRQDPGQGLRLIYYSQIVNDFQKGDIAEGYSVSREKKESFPLTVTSAQKNPTAFYLCASSMGALGGNEQFFGPGTRLTVL.